The present T cell receptor (beta chain) was sequenced within a study of OX40 agonist ivuxolimab in advanced cancers. About the study: Dosing consisted of intravenous ivuxolimab at 0.01 to 10 mg/kg every 2 weeks. Under the entry rules, prior anti-PD-1, anti-PD-L1 or anti-CTLA-4 therapy was allowed, and about 40% had some. Study-wide results and limits: Among the lowest peripheral clonal expansion occurred in 0.1-3.0 mg/kg partial responders.

Here immunoSEQ multiplex PCR was the method, and the copy in TCRdb shows in-frame clones only, minus some. The sample includes over 15,000 clones, approximately 81% of them seen just once. Concerning this clone: What it binds is unknown.

The length of the CDR3 is 17 residues. Germline assignment: CDR1 SEHNR and CDR2 FQNEAQ (reference sequence). Trimming pared 4 bases from V and 0 bases from J, leaving 16 bases between. The chain recombines TRBV7-9 with TRBJ1-3, with D tentatively TRBD1 (5 bases). The source is an adult with an advanced solid tumor such as melanoma, head and neck, liver or kidney cancer. The material was CD4+ or CD8+ T cells sorted from blood, obtained in a trial of the OX40 agonist ivuxolimab. CDR3: CASSSDKEGLSGNTIYF. In DNA, the CDR3 is TGTGCCAGCAGCTCAGACAAGGAGGGACTCTCTGGAAACACCATATATTTT.